Listed below are T cell receptor beta chains from one sample, sequenced in a study of vaccination effects on CD4 cells after COVID-19. Sequencing used immunoSEQ multiplex PCR; TCRdb keeps in-frame clones, though not all of them. The table has about 73,000 clones, 78% seen once; the top ten hold about 10%. Their antigens are not known. The sequenced sample was CD4+ T cells from PBMCs cultured with SARS-CoV-2 spike peptides, obtained before COVID-19 vaccination. The source of these receptors is a human donor who received a COVID-19 vaccine. The CDR3 runs from the conserved cysteine through the conserved F or W. The D gene is left open where the match is weak. Clone sizes are given selectively: once, few, many, or a class where the clone is expanded.

V	size	J	D	DNA	CDR3
TRBV2	NA	TRBJ1-5	NA	TGTGCCAGCCGCTGGAACAACGGCAATCAGCCCCAGCATTTT	CASRWNNGNQPQHF
TRBV6-5	NA	TRBJ1-4	TRBD1	TGTGCCAGTGAGGGACAGCAAAATGAAAAACTGTTTTTT	CASEGQQNEKLFF
TRBV2	NA	TRBJ1-1	NA	TGTGCCAGCAGTGAAATGGGGATTGCAGTAGCTTTCTTT	CASSEMGIAVAFF
TRBV9	once	TRBJ1-4	TRBD1	TGTGCCAGCAGCAGGGACAGGGTCTTGGAAAAACTGTTTTTT	CASSRDRVLEKLFF
TRBV5-1	NA	TRBJ1-2	NA	TGCGCCAGCAGCCAGGCCCCAGGGAACTATGGCTACACCTTC	CASSQAPGNYGYTF
TRBV19	NA	TRBJ1-5	TRBD1	TGTGCCAGTAGTACCGGGACAGCTAGCAATCAGCCCCAGCATTTT	CASSTGTASNQPQHF
TRBV29-1	NA	TRBJ2-3	NA	TGCAGCGTTGAGTTACGGGACGGGAGCACAGATACGCAGTATTTT	CSVELRDGSTDTQYF
TRBV4-1	once	TRBJ2-3	NA	TGCGCCAGCAGCCAACCGCGGTCCACAGATACGCAGTATTTT	CASSQPRSTDTQYF
TRBV6-5	NA	TRBJ1-3	TRBD1	TGTGCCAGCCGCACAGGGGGCTCTGGAAACACCATATATTTT	CASRTGGSGNTIYF
TRBV7-8	NA	TRBJ1-2	NA	TGTGCCAGCAGTGAGCCCTGGGAGGGGGGAGAGTTCAGCTATGGCTACACCTTC	CASSEPWEGGEFSYGYTF
TRBV5-1	NA	TRBJ2-3	NA	TGCGCCAGCAGCTGGCAGGGTTTCACAGATACGCAGTATTTT	CASSWQGFTDTQYF
TRBV11-1	once	TRBJ2-3	TRBD2	TGTGCCAGCAGCTACTTGAGCGGGGGGACCACAGATACGCAGTATTTT	CASSYLSGGTTDTQYF
TRBV27	NA	TRBJ2-3	TRBD2	TGTGCCAGCGGGACTAGCGGGGGGGCCCGGGATACGCAGTATTTT	CASGTSGGARDTQYF
TRBV7-6	NA	TRBJ2-2	NA	TGTGCCAGCAGCTCGACCAGAGGGGGGGAGCTGTTTTTT	CASSSTRGGELFF
TRBV5-8	NA	TRBJ2-3	TRBD2	TGTGCCAGCAGCTTCGGACTAGCGGGGGCCCTCGGCGGCACAGATACGCAGTATTTT	CASSFGLAGALGGTDTQYF
TRBV30	NA	TRBJ1-4	TRBD1	TGTGCCTGTACACAGGGGTTAGGCGAAAAACTGTTTTTT	CACTQGLGEKLFF
TRBV7-2	once	TRBJ1-1	NA	TGTGCCAGCAGCTCCGGACAGTCGAACACTGAAGCTTTCTTT	CASSSGQSNTEAFF
TRBV3-1/TRBV3-2	NA	TRBJ2-1	TRBD2	TGTGCCAGCAGCCAAGATCCAGACTCAGCGGGACTAAGAAACAATGAGCAGTTCTTC	CASSQDPDSAGLRNNEQFF
TRBV27	NA	TRBJ1-2	NA	TGTGCCAGCAGTACCTGGACGGGGGGCTACACCTTC	CASSTWTGGYTF
TRBV6-5	NA	TRBJ1-6	TRBD1	TGTGCCAGCAGTTACCGGACAGGGGGAAAGTCACCCCTCCACTTT	CASSYRTGGKSPLHF
TRBV27	NA	TRBJ2-3	NA	TGTGCCAGCAGCCTCTACAGTCCAGATACGCAGTATTTT	CASSLYSPDTQYF
TRBV9	NA	TRBJ2-3	NA	TGTGCCAGCAGCGTAGATACAGATACGCAGTATTTT	CASSVDTDTQYF
TRBV6-1	NA	TRBJ2-2	NA	TGTGCCAGCAGTGAGAGGTGGAGGGAGGAGACCGGGGAGCTGTTTTTT	CASSERWREETGELFF
TRBV7-2	NA	TRBJ2-5	TRBD1	TGTGCCAGCAGCTTGTACAGGGGGGAGACCCAGTACTTC	CASSLYRGETQYF
TRBV19	once	TRBJ2-3	TRBD1	TGTGCCAGTAGTGCCGCAGGGGGCCTCATCGCCACAGATACGCAGTATTTT	CASSAAGGLIATDTQYF
TRBV4-2	NA	TRBJ2-5	NA	TGTGCCAGCAGCCAAACAGGGCTGACCGGGGAGACCCAGTACTTC	CASSQTGLTGETQYF
TRBV30	NA	TRBJ1-5	TRBD1	TGTGCCTGGAGCTCCGACAGGGGCAATCAGCCCCAGCATTTT	CAWSSDRGNQPQHF
TRBV9	NA	TRBJ1-2	NA	TGTGCCAGCAGCCTAACCAGCAGCCCGAACTATGGCTACACCTTC	CASSLTSSPNYGYTF
TRBV7-9	NA	TRBJ2-2	TRBD2	TGTGCCAGCAGCGGGTCATTAGCGGGGGTAATTAACACCGGGGAGCTGTTTTTT	CASSGSLAGVINTGELFF